Described below is a single TCR beta chain sequence and its context. This specimen comes from a study of OX40 agonist ivuxolimab in advanced cancers. Sequenced by immunoSEQ multiplex PCR; TCRdb stores in-frame clones only, minus some. The sample lists about 95,000 clones, approximately 86% occurring once. This sample comprised CD4+ or CD8+ T cells sorted from blood, obtained in a trial of the OX40 agonist ivuxolimab. This TCR came from an adult with an advanced solid tumor such as melanoma, head and neck, liver or kidney cancer.

DNA for the CDR3: TGTGCCAGCAGCTTCGGACAGGGGTCTTACACTGAAGCTTTCTTT. This codes for CASSFGQGSYTEAFF. The chain carries TRBV11-2 and TRBJ1-1; 9 positions match TRBD1. Unmatched junction bases numbered 5, after V lost 3 bases and J lost 3 bases. The V gene's germline CDR1 is SGHAT and CDR2 FQNNGV. The CDR3 length is 15 residues.